This is a list of T cell receptor beta chains from one sample in a study of blood T cell repertoires in COVID-19. Assay used: immunoSEQ multiplex PCR; TCRdb lists only in-frame clones, some missing. The table records over 200,000 clones, 75% to 90% of them present only once. The sequenced sample was PBMCs or T cells enriched from blood (not recorded which). Receptors were obtained from a woman in her forties or fifties who had recovered from COVID-19. Both conserved end residues are part of each CDR3. The order of the fields is clone size, J gene, V gene, D gene, CDR3 protein, CDR3 DNA. The D gene is left open where the match is weak. Not all rows give a size; the values are once, few, many and, for expanded clones, a class.

few | TRBJ1-3 | TRBV9 | - | CASSVGGRVSGNTIYF | TGTGCCAGCAGCGTAGGGGGCAGGGTCTCTGGAAACACCATATATTTT
few | TRBJ2-1 | TRBV10-3 | TRBD1 | CAISESSGQGAEYEQFF | TGTGCCATCAGTGAGTCTTCGGGGCAGGGGGCAGAGTATGAGCAGTTCTTC
- | TRBJ1-2 | TRBV18 | TRBD1 | CASSPGQGEGGYTF | TGTGCCAGCTCACCAGGACAGGGTGAGGGTGGCTACACCTTC
- | TRBJ2-2 | TRBV7-7 | TRBD2 | CASTPAGGAGALTGELFF | TGTGCTAGCACCCCGGCCGGGGGGGCGGGAGCATTGACCGGGGAGCTGTTTTTT
- | TRBJ2-7 | TRBV20-1 | - | CSASRGYEQYF | TGCAGTGCTTCCCGCGGTTACGAGCAGTACTTC
once | TRBJ1-2 | TRBV13 | - | CASSPEVAGGNYGYTF | TGTGCCAGCAGCCCGGAGGTCGCCGGGGGTAACTATGGCTACACCTTC
- | TRBJ2-7 | TRBV6-5 | - | CASSYTPGTRYEQYF | TGTGCCAGCAGTTACACCCCCGGGACTCGTTACGAGCAGTACTTC
- | TRBJ2-3 | TRBV28 | - | CASSFWQDTQYF | TGTGCCAGCAGTTTTTGGCAAGATACGCAGTATTTT
- | TRBJ2-1 | TRBV7-3 | TRBD2 | CASSSRTSGSYNEQFF | TGTGCCAGCAGCTCCCGGACTAGCGGCTCCTACAATGAGCAGTTCTTC
- | TRBJ1-1 | TRBV5-1 | - | CASSLATGNTEAFF | TGCGCCAGCAGCTTGGCCACGGGGAACACTGAAGCTTTCTTT
- | TRBJ2-7 | TRBV18 | TRBD1 | CASSPLNRGGASYEQYF | TGTGCCAGCTCACCACTGAACAGGGGTGGGGCCTCCTACGAGCAGTACTTC
- | TRBJ1-4 | TRBV6-2/TRBV6-3 | - | CASSYAEDSMKKLFF | TGTGCCAGCAGTTACGCGGAAGACAGTATGAAGAAACTGTTTTTT
once | TRBJ1-6 | TRBV5-6 | - | CASSSTGGTDRRPLHF | TGTGCCAGCAGCTCGACCGGAGGGACGGACCGTCGACCCCTCCACTTT
- | TRBJ2-3 | TRBV5-1 | TRBD2 | CASSLLAGGSADTQYF | TGCGCCAGCAGCTTACTAGCGGGAGGATCGGCAGATACGCAGTATTTT
- | TRBJ1-2 | TRBV9 | - | CASSVAEGPLSGYTF | TGTGCCAGCAGCGTAGCCGAGGGTCCTCTCTCTGGCTACACCTTC
- | TRBJ2-2 | TRBV6-4 | - | CASSDSEGPGELFF | TGTGCCAGCAGTGACTCCGAGGGTCCCGGGGAGCTGTTTTTT
- | TRBJ1-4 | TRBV11-2 | - | CASSRDAGGEKLFF | TGTGCCAGCAGTCGGGACGCAGGAGGGGAAAAACTGTTTTTT
- | TRBJ2-3 | TRBV12-3/TRBV12-4 | - | CASSLVGTDTQYF | TGTGCCAGCAGTTTAGTCGGTACGGATACGCAGTATTTT
- | TRBJ1-1 | TRBV25-1 | - | CASSAGGLAFF | TGTGCCAGCAGTGCCGGGGGTCTAGCTTTCTTT
- | TRBJ2-7 | TRBV6-1 | - | CASSEGGLQVEQYF | TGTGCCAGCAGTGAAGGGGGTCTACAGGTCGAGCAGTACTTC
- | TRBJ2-7 | TRBV3-1/TRBV3-2 | - | CASSQDSTGEDEQYF | TGTGCCAGCAGCCAAGACTCCACAGGGGAGGACGAGCAGTACTTC
- | TRBJ2-4 | TRBV30 | - | CAWFSGDKNIQYF | TGTGCCTGGTTTAGCGGAGACAAAAACATTCAGTACTTC
- | TRBJ2-7 | TRBV28 | - | CASRIPAGSEQYF | TGTGCCAGCAGAATCCCGGCAGGGTCAGAGCAGTACTTC
- | TRBJ1-1 | TRBV28 | - | CASSAPGGNTEAFF | TGTGCCAGCAGTGCCCCCGGTGGGAACACTGAAGCTTTCTTT
- | TRBJ2-1 | TRBV5-4 | TRBD2 | CASSSDLGLAFYNEQFF | TGTGCCAGCAGCTCTGACTTAGGACTAGCGTTTTACAATGAGCAGTTCTTC
- | TRBJ1-3 | TRBV27 | - | CASSLVGNLGNTIYF | TGTGCCAGCAGTTTAGTCGGGAACCTTGGAAACACCATATATTTT
- | TRBJ2-1 | TRBV14 | TRBD2 | CASSLGLAANNEQFF | TGTGCCAGCAGCTTAGGACTAGCGGCTAATAATGAGCAGTTCTTC
- | TRBJ1-2 | TRBV5-1 | - | CASSRTLDGWAGYTF | TGCGCCAGCAGCCGGACACTCGACGGCTGGGCTGGCTACACCTTC
- | TRBJ1-4 | TRBV5-4 | - | CASSLKAGQREKLFF | TGTGCCAGCAGCCTAAAGGCCGGACAGAGGGAAAAACTGTTTTTT
- | TRBJ2-7 | TRBV3-1/TRBV3-2 | - | CASSQAWAGEQYF | TGTGCCAGCAGCCAAGCCTGGGCGGGGGAGCAGTACTTC
once | TRBJ2-1 | TRBV24-1 | - | CATTGPSGNEQFF | TGTGCCACCACGGGTCCCTCGGGCAATGAGCAGTTCTTC
- | TRBJ2-7 | TRBV28 | TRBD1 | CASRPGQGAAYEQYF | TGTGCCAGCAGACCCGGACAGGGGGCGGCCTACGAGCAGTACTTC
- | TRBJ2-3 | TRBV7-3 | TRBD2 | CASSIRTSGLDTQYF | TGTGCCAGCAGTATCCGGACTAGCGGGTTGGATACGCAGTATTTT
- | TRBJ1-2 | TRBV5-1 | TRBD1 | CASSSGQGADYGYTF | TGCGCCAGCAGCTCGGGACAGGGGGCCGACTATGGCTACACCTTC
few | TRBJ1-5 | TRBV19 | TRBD1 | CASSTRDRGPDQPQHF | TGTGCCAGTAGTACCCGGGACAGGGGGCCCGATCAGCCCCAGCATTTT
once | TRBJ1-2 | TRBV15 | - | CATSSGREAKGYTF | TGTGCCACCAGCAGCGGCAGGGAGGCTAAAGGCTACACCTTC
- | TRBJ2-1 | TRBV3-1/TRBV3-2 | TRBD2 | CASSQVWRGSYNEQFF | TGTGCCAGCAGCCAAGTCTGGCGGGGGTCCTACAATGAGCAGTTCTTC
- | TRBJ2-5 | TRBV4-2 | - | CASSQEPGGPGPYQETQYF | TGTGCCAGCAGCCAAGAACCGGGGGGCCCAGGGCCGTACCAAGAGACCCAGTACTTC
- | TRBJ2-3 | TRBV5-1 | - | CASRVGATFGADTQYF | TGCGCCAGCAGGGTGGGGGCGACGTTTGGCGCAGATACGCAGTATTTT
- | TRBJ1-1 | TRBV3-1/TRBV3-2 | - | CASSPPRGLRAFF | TGTGCCAGCAGCCCCCCCCGAGGGTTGCGAGCTTTCTTT
- | TRBJ2-7 | TRBV6-5 | - | CASTTSPSSYEQYF | TGTGCCAGCACCACTAGCCCTAGCTCCTACGAGCAGTACTTC
- | TRBJ2-7 | TRBV4-2 | TRBD1 | CASSPGTGYFYEQYF | TGTGCCAGCAGCCCTGGGACAGGGTATTTTTACGAGCAGTACTTC
- | TRBJ1-1 | TRBV29-1 | - | CSVSDRDTEAFF | TGCAGCGTGTCCGACAGAGACACTGAAGCTTTCTTT
- | TRBJ1-2 | TRBV29-1 | - | CSVEQGGNTF | TGCAGCGTTGAACAGGGCGGGAACACCTTC